These T cell receptor beta chains were read from a single sample in a study of T cells after yellow fever vaccination. TCRdb ran MiXCR on the 5' RACE reads and lists one entry per CDR3 protein. The table lists more than 300,000 distinct CDR3 sequences, 6.8% of them singletons. Material: PBMCs, obtained around 45 days after the first yellow fever vaccination. The origin of the receptors is a man younger than 35 who received the YFV17D yellow fever vaccine. The CDR3 runs from the conserved cysteine through the conserved F or W. Fields, in order: CDR3 DNA, CDR3 protein, V gene, J gene, D gene, clone size, CDR3 length. D genes are given only for firm matches. The size field is filled for only some rows; it gives once, few, many or a size class.

TGTGCCAGCAGCGAATGGGGGGGGTCCTACAATGAGCAGTTCTTC	CASSEWGGSYNEQFF	TRBV9	TRBJ2-1	TRBD2	many	15
TGTGCCAGCAGCTTTGGGGCAGGCCTCTCCTACGAGCAGTACTTC	CASSFGAGLSYEQYF	TRBV12-3/TRBV12-4	TRBJ2-7	NA	many	15
TGTGCCAGCAGGGCACACGGGACAGGGGTGAGCGAGCAGTACTTC	CASRAHGTGVSEQYF	TRBV27	TRBJ2-7	TRBD1	NA	15
TGCAGTGCTAGAGATACCAGCGGCACAGATACGCAGTATTTT	CSARDTSGTDTQYF	TRBV20-1	TRBJ2-3	NA	few	14
TGTGCCAGCAGCTCCGGGACAGGAACCGGTGGCTACACCTTC	CASSSGTGTGGYTF	TRBV7-3	TRBJ1-2	TRBD1	few	14
TGCAGTGCTGCAATCAGGGCGTACCAAGAGACCCAGTACTTC	CSAAIRAYQETQYF	TRBV20-1	TRBJ2-5	NA	many	14
TGTGCCAGCAGTTCCGGGGGGTGGTACGAGCAGTACTTC	CASSSGGWYEQYF	TRBV28	TRBJ2-7	TRBD2	NA	13
TGTGCCAGCAGTTCAAACAGGGCGCCCAACTATGGCTACACCTTC	CASSSNRAPNYGYTF	TRBV12-3/TRBV12-4	TRBJ1-2	NA	NA	15
TGCAGCGTTTTTAACCCGGGACAGGACTACAATGAGCAGTTCTTC	CSVFNPGQDYNEQFF	TRBV29-1	TRBJ2-1	TRBD1	NA	15
TGTGCCAGCAGCGAATACAAGGATGCACCCCTCCACTTT	CASSEYKDAPLHF	TRBV11-3	TRBJ1-6	NA	NA	13
TGCAGTGCTAACGTCGGACGGATGGGCTCCTATAATTCACCCCTCCACTTT	CSANVGRMGSYNSPLHF	TRBV20-1	TRBJ1-6	NA	NA	17
TGTGCCAGCAGTTACATCCCCGTTACAGGGAACACTGAAGCTTTCTTT	CASSYIPVTGNTEAFF	TRBV6-5	TRBJ1-1	NA	NA	16
TGCGCCAGCAGCTCATGGAGCGGGAGCGTCAATGAGCAGTTCTTC	CASSSWSGSVNEQFF	TRBV5-1	TRBJ2-1	TRBD2	few	15
TGTGCCAGCAGTAATGGTTACGAGCAGTACTTC	CASSNGYEQYF	TRBV6-5	TRBJ2-7	NA	NA	11
TGTGCCAGCAGTTTGGTGGATTATACAGATACGCAGTATTTT	CASSLVDYTDTQYF	TRBV27	TRBJ2-3	NA	NA	14
TGCGCCAGCAGCTTTGGACAGGGGACAGATACGCAGTATTTT	CASSFGQGTDTQYF	TRBV5-1	TRBJ2-3	TRBD1	few	14
TGTGCCAGCAGTTACAATCTACTCGATGAGCAGTTCTTC	CASSYNLLDEQFF	TRBV6-2/TRBV6-3	TRBJ2-1	NA	few	13
TGTGCCACCAGCAGAGAGGGTACAGCCTCCTACGAGCAGTACTTC	CATSREGTASYEQYF	TRBV15	TRBJ2-7	NA	few	15
TGCGCCAGCAGCCAAGGAGGGACAGGGCGAGAAGCTTTCTTT	CASSQGGTGREAFF	TRBV4-1	TRBJ1-1	TRBD1	NA	14
TGTGCCAGCTCACCGAGGGGAATCCCCAATCAGCCCCAGCATTTT	CASSPRGIPNQPQHF	TRBV18	TRBJ1-5	NA	few	15
TGTGCCAGCAGCCCCCGGGAGCCAGGGGGTAACCAAGAGACCCAGTACTTC	CASSPREPGGNQETQYF	TRBV7-9	TRBJ2-5	NA	few	17
TGTGCCAGCAGTTCCGGGGGGCTCGATACGCAGTATTTT	CASSSGGLDTQYF	TRBV12-3/TRBV12-4	TRBJ2-3	NA	few	13
TGTGCCAGCAGCCCACGACGGGACAGGGGTATCGGGGAGCTGTTTTTT	CASSPRRDRGIGELFF	TRBV7-6	TRBJ2-2	TRBD1	few	16
TGTGCCAGCAGAGACAGACCTTACACTAATGAAAAACTGTTTTTT	CASRDRPYTNEKLFF	TRBV6-1	TRBJ1-4	NA	NA	15
TGCGCCAGCAGCTCCCCCCGGGACTACCATACTGGGGCCAACGTCCTGACTTTC	CASSSPRDYHTGANVLTF	TRBV5-1	TRBJ2-6	TRBD2	many	18
TGCGCCAGCAGCTTCGTGGGGGGGTCACTGAATGAGCAGTTCTTC	CASSFVGGSLNEQFF	TRBV5-1	TRBJ2-1	TRBD2	NA	15
TGTGCCAGCTCCCCTATCCGGGACAGTCAAGAGACCCAGTACTTC	CASSPIRDSQETQYF	TRBV18	TRBJ2-5	TRBD1	few	15
TGTGCCAGCAGCTTAGTAGGCGAAAGCTCCTACGAGCAGTACTTC	CASSLVGESSYEQYF	TRBV7-2	TRBJ2-7	NA	many	15
TGTGCCAGCAGCCAGCAAGGCGGAGGGGTTCAGCCCCAGCATTTT	CASSQQGGGVQPQHF	TRBV4-2	TRBJ1-5	NA	NA	15
TGTGCCACCAGTGAGCCGGGACTAGGTAATGAGCAGTTCTTC	CATSEPGLGNEQFF	TRBV24-1	TRBJ2-1	TRBD2	NA	14
TGCGCCAGCAGCCAAGAAACTGTCCAGATCTATGGCTACACCTTC	CASSQETVQIYGYTF	TRBV4-1	TRBJ1-2	NA	NA	15
TGCGCCAGCAGCTTGGGGGACAGTACTAATCAGCCCCAGCATTTT	CASSLGDSTNQPQHF	TRBV5-1	TRBJ1-5	TRBD1	many	15
TGCGCCAGCAGCTTCGGCGGAGGTGAGGAGACCCAGTACTTC	CASSFGGGEETQYF	TRBV5-1	TRBJ2-5	NA	NA	14
TGTGCCAGCAGCCACGGACAGGGGCGAGAGACCCAGTACTTC	CASSHGQGRETQYF	TRBV7-9	TRBJ2-5	TRBD1	NA	14
TGCGCCAGCAGCCAAGGTGTCGGGGAGCTGTTTTTT	CASSQGVGELFF	TRBV4-1	TRBJ2-2	NA	few	12
TGCAGTGCTTCCGGGACTAGCGGGGGGGCACCTGAGCAGTTCTTC	CSASGTSGGAPEQFF	TRBV20-1	TRBJ2-1	TRBD2	NA	15
TGCAGCGCCTTTGGGACAGGGGTTGGTGGCTACACCTTC	CSAFGTGVGGYTF	TRBV29-1	TRBJ1-2	TRBD1	few	13
TGTGCCATCAGTTCCGGGACCCTGGATGCAGATACGCAGTATTTT	CAISSGTLDADTQYF	TRBV10-3	TRBJ2-3	NA	NA	15
TGTGCCAGCAGTGAATGGTCTAGCGACCCAGATACGCAGTATTTT	CASSEWSSDPDTQYF	TRBV25-1	TRBJ2-3	NA	many	15
TGTGCCAGCAGTCCCTCCGGGGCAGTGGGCTACACCTTC	CASSPSGAVGYTF	TRBV27	TRBJ1-2	NA	few	13
TGTGCCAGCAGCTCAGGGGGGTTCACCGGGGAGCTGTTTTTT	CASSSGGFTGELFF	TRBV7-3	TRBJ2-2	NA	NA	14
TGTGCCAGCAGCGCCCTCTCTGGGGCCAACGTCCTGACTTTC	CASSALSGANVLTF	TRBV5-4	TRBJ2-6	NA	many	14
TGCGCCAGCAGCGCCACGGACGGAGGAAACACCATATATTTT	CASSATDGGNTIYF	TRBV5-1	TRBJ1-3	NA	few	14
TGTGCCAGCAGCCAAGCCTTCACTAGCGGTTCTGAGACCCAGTACTTC	CASSQAFTSGSETQYF	TRBV3-1	TRBJ2-5	TRBD2	few	16
TGTGCCACCAGTGTTGAGGGGCGCTCGAATGAGCAGTTCTTC	CATSVEGRSNEQFF	TRBV24-1	TRBJ2-1	NA	NA	14
TGTGCCAGCAGCTCTCGGGGGGGGATCGACGAGCAGTACTTC	CASSSRGGIDEQYF	TRBV7-2	TRBJ2-7	TRBD2	many	14
TGCGCCAGCAGCCAAGATGAGGTTTCGTCCTCCACAGATACGCAGTATTTT	CASSQDEVSSSTDTQYF	TRBV4-3	TRBJ2-3	NA	few	17
TGTGCCAGCACCCAAGCTACTACAGAGGGGACTGAAGCTTTCTTT	CASTQATTEGTEAFF	TRBV6-2/TRBV6-3	TRBJ1-1	NA	few	15
TGTGCCTGCCAACCTAGCGGTGAGACCATCAATGAGCAGTTCTTC	CACQPSGETINEQFF	TRBV7-3	TRBJ2-1	TRBD2	NA	15
TGCGCCAGCAGCTTGGCCAGGGCTAGCGGGACCTATGAGCAGTTCTTC	CASSLARASGTYEQFF	TRBV5-1	TRBJ2-1	TRBD2	few	16
TGTGCCAGCAGCTACGGCGGTAGAGAGCAGTACTTC	CASSYGGREQYF	TRBV2	TRBJ2-7	NA	many	12
TGTGCCAGCAGGGCGACCGCTGGGGCCAACGTCCTGACTTTC	CASRATAGANVLTF	TRBV28	TRBJ2-6	NA	many	14
TGTGCCAGCAGCACGGGGACAGGTTCCTACGAGCAGTACTTC	CASSTGTGSYEQYF	TRBV5-5	TRBJ2-7	TRBD1	NA	14
TGCGCCAGCAGCGTTGGCGGGGGCGAGGAGACCCAGTACTTC	CASSVGGGEETQYF	TRBV5-1	TRBJ2-5	NA	many	14
TGTGCCAGTAGTATGGGGGGATCGGGCAATCAGCCCCAGCATTTT	CASSMGGSGNQPQHF	TRBV19	TRBJ1-5	NA	few	15
TGCGCCAGCAGCGTCGGGGGGGGTGCGTATGAGCAGTTCTTC	CASSVGGGAYEQFF	TRBV5-1	TRBJ2-1	TRBD2	NA	14
TGTGCCAGCTCACCAGGGCATGACGTCTCACCCCTCCACTTT	CASSPGHDVSPLHF	TRBV18	TRBJ1-6	NA	NA	14